Below, one T cell receptor (beta chain) is given with its context. The CDR3 length is 13 residues. With 7 bases removed from V and 4 bases from J, the gap between germline ends came to 16 bases. Germline CDR1 SQVTM, CDR2 ANQGSEA. Profiles of TCR beta VDJ and CDR3 were generated from a genomic DNA template. In TCRdb, the reads were re-called with MiXCR into one record per CDR3 protein. The sample has roughly 240,000 distinct CDR3 sequences, roughly half seen once. CD8+CD57+ cell expansion, shown by flow cytometry, had occurred in the patients selected for sequencing. At blood sampling, none of the patients had yet received therapy. The sample comes from a study of CD8+CD57+ T cells in acquired aplastic anemia.

The V gene is TRBV29-1, the J gene TRBJ1-1, with TRBD1 as a possible D gene (6 bases). The TCR sequence derives from a human donor with aplastic anemia. Sequenced: sorted CD4+, CD8+, or CD8+CD57+ T cells (not recorded which) from PBMCs. The CDR3 is CSATNREGTEAFF. In DNA form, the CDR3 reads TGCAGCGCAACTAACAGGGAGGGCACTGAAGCTTTCTTT.